These 32 T cell receptor beta chains came from one sample sequenced in a study of cytomegalovirus exposure and HLA in healthy donors. The PCR used 60 Vbeta and 13 Jbeta primers. Method: immunoSEQ multiplex PCR; TCRdb's copy keeps in-frame clones and lacks some. The repertoire includes roughly 170,000 clones, over 75% of them detected once, and 1.5% to 2% sits in the top ten. The specimen was PBMCs. These receptors originate from a woman aged 25-40 years in good health and CMV-seronegative.

Concerning this clone: Compared with germline, one end of the junction differs, possibly owing to a read error. This rearrangement joins TRBV6-1 to TRBJ2-7; TRBD1 matches 8 bases. Germline CDR1 is MNHNS and CDR2 is SASEGT. This CDR3 region has 13 residues. CDR3 nucleotides: TGTGCCAGCACGACAGGGGATTCCTACGGGCAGTACTTC. Its protein is CASTTGDSYGQYF.

In this sample, this clone turned up once. The conserved final phenylalanine or tryptophan is absent from the CDR3, which likely points to a read error. The V call is TRBV6-5, the J call TRBJ1-2; 11 nucleotides line up with TRBD1. The V gene end was trimmed by 7 bases and the J gene end by 8 bases; junction bases not matched to a gene: 9. The CDR3 extends over 14 amino acids. Per the germline V gene, CDR1 is MNHEY and CDR2 is SVGAGI. CDR3 amino acids: CASTTPGQGVGYTL. CDR3 in DNA: TGTGCCAGCACCACACCGGGACAGGGGGTAGGCTACACCCTC.

This chain uses TRBV30 with TRBJ2-2; D might be TRBD1 (6 bases). CDR1 and CDR2 (germline): GTSNPN, SVGIG (reference sequence). Trimming left V 8 bases short and J 5 bases short, with 15 bases between. This CDR3 region has 13 residues. CDR3 nucleotide sequence: TGTGCCCAAAGGCAGGGGTTGACCGGGGAGCTGTTTTTT. It is translated as CAQRQGLTGELFF.

This clone has a single count. This sequence joins TRBV18 and TRBJ2-1, with D possibly TRBD2 on 6 matching bases. V shed 3 bases and J shed 3 bases, with 12 bases lying between them. This CDR3 is 15 amino acids long. The V gene's germline CDR1 is KGHSH and CDR2 LQKENI. Here the CDR3 reads CASSPGGLNYNEQFF. The DNA for the CDR3 is TGTGCCAGCTCACCGGGGGGACTTAACTACAATGAGCAGTTCTTC.

This chain uses TRBV29-1 with TRBJ2-5; TRBD1 agrees at 8 bases. CDR1 is SQVTM and CDR2 is ANQGSEA in the germline V gene. The CDR3 sequence is 13 residues long. V shed 6 bases, J shed 5 bases, and the junction held 8 bases outside the gene matches. DNA for the CDR3: TGCAGCGTGACAAGACAGGGGCCGGAGACCCAGTACTTC. Its translation is CSVTRQGPETQYF.

CDR3 in DNA: TGTGCCATCAGTGAGGGAGGCGGCAGGGGAAAAACAGGCTACACCTTC. Its translation is CAISEGGGRGKTGYTF. The V gene is TRBV10-3, the J gene TRBJ1-2, with D possibly TRBD1 on 6 matching bases. Deletions cut 2 bases from V and 8 bases from J, with 21 bases between. This CDR3 is built from 16 residues. CDR1 and CDR2 from the germline V gene are ENHRY and SYGVKD.

This chain uses TRBV7-2 with TRBJ2-5; 10 bases are shared with TRBD2. This CDR3 is 15 amino acids long. Per germline, CDR1 SGHTA and CDR2 FQGNSA. With 3 bases clipped from V and 5 bases from J, the junction kept 6 bases outside the gene matches. This chain's CDR3 is CASSFSGGDGETQYF. The CDR3 bases are TGTGCCAGCAGCTTCAGCGGGGGGGACGGGGAGACCCAGTACTTC.

For this clone: At one end the junction does not follow the germline gene, possibly because of a read error. The rearrangement uses TRBV7-6 and TRBJ1-1; D is ambiguous. The CDR3 spans 14 residues. Looked up from germline, CDR1 is SGHVS and CDR2 is FNYEAQ. Written as DNA, the CDR3 is TGTGCCAGCACCTTAGGACTCATGAACACTGAAGCTTTCTTT. Protein: CASTLGLMNTEAFF. Together with reference TRBV7-6 and TRBJ1-1, the CDR3 gives the full variable domain: GAGVSQSPRYKVTKRGQDVALRCDPISGHVSLYWYRQALGQGPEFLTYFNYEAQQDKSGLPNDRFSAERPEGSISTLTIQRTEQRDSAMYRCASTLGLMNTEAFFGQGTRLTVV.

The count of this clone is one. The V gene is TRBV6-5, the J gene TRBJ1-3; TRBD1 matches at 10 bases. CDR1 and CDR2 (germline): MNHEY, SVGAGI. CDR3 size: 14 residues. J gave up 11 bases and V 2 bases, and 6 bases lay outside the gene matches. CDR3 residues: CASSYVGQGNPIYF. The CDR3 DNA is TGTGCCAGCAGTTACGTGGGACAGGGGAACCCCATATATTTT.

The sample holds a few counts of this clone. The rearrangement uses TRBV7-8 and TRBJ1-2; TRBD1 matches at 7 bases. The trim removed 0 bases at V and 7 bases at J, leaving 11 bases unmatched. The CDR3 has 16 amino acids. Germline CDR1 is SGHVS and CDR2 is FQNEAQ. The CDR3 region has the DNA TGTGCCAGCAGCTTAGCGCGTGCAGGGGGGCCTTCTGGCTACACCTTC. It translates to CASSLARAGGPSGYTF. The whole variable domain, filled in from reference TRBV7-8 and TRBJ1-2, reads GAGVSQSPRYKVAKRGQDVALRCDPISGHVSLFWYQQALGQGPEFLTYFQNEAQLDKSGLPSDRFFAERPEGSVSTLKIQRTQQEDSAVYLCASSLARAGGPSGYTFGSGTRLTVV.

This clone was recorded a few times. The V gene is TRBV2, the J gene TRBJ2-5, with 8 bases aligning to TRBD1. The CDR3 spans 13 residues. The germline V gene encodes CDR1 SNHLY and CDR2 FYNNEI. V was pared by 8 bases and J by 4 bases, with 6 bases of the junction left unmatched. Here the CDR3 reads CASGLGQGETQYF. In DNA, the CDR3 is TGTGCCAGCGGGCTAGGACAGGGAGAGACCCAGTACTTC.

The rearrangement joins TRBV7-9 to TRBJ1-1; 8 bases align to TRBD1. The CDR3 is 15 amino acids. Germline-derived CDR1 and CDR2 are SEHNR and FQNEAQ (reference sequence). V lost 4 bases to trimming and J lost 2 bases; unmatched junction nucleotides: 6. The CDR3 DNA reads as TGTGCCAGCAGCTCACCCAGGGGGCTTAACACTGAAGCTTTCTTT. Amino acids: CASSSPRGLNTEAFF.

The chain employs TRBV5-1 and TRBJ1-4; 8 bases fit TRBD1. J gave up 2 bases and V 1 base, and 1 base lay outside the gene matches. The germline gives CDR1 SGHRS, CDR2 YFSETQ. The CDR3 spans 15 residues. CDR3 protein: CASSLRQGTNEKLFF. The CDR3 bases are TGCGCCAGCAGCTTGAGACAGGGGACTAATGAAAAACTGTTTTTT. Combining the CDR3 with reference TRBV5-1 and TRBJ1-4 gives the whole variable domain KAGVTQTPRYLIKTRGQQVTLSCSPISGHRSVSWYQQTPGQGLQFLFEYFSETQRNKGNFPGRFSGRQFSNSRSEMNVSTLELGDSALYLCASSLRQGTNEKLFFGSGTQLSVL.

The chain recombines TRBV6-6 with TRBJ2-3; no clear D gene. V lost 2 bases, J lost 2 bases, and 14 bases lay in between. The CDR3 runs 16 residues. Germline V gene data show CDR1 as MNHNY and CDR2 as SVGAGI (reference sequence). The CDR3 region is CASSYRPGEITDTQYF. DNA for the CDR3: TGTGCCAGCAGTTACAGGCCCGGAGAGATCACAGATACGCAGTATTTT.

The chain recombines TRBV20-1 with TRBJ2-5; perhaps TRBD2 as D (5 bases). The tail of the sequence fits TRBJ2-7 better, so the J call may be wrong. The CDR3 runs 11 residues. Germline lookup yields CDR1 DFQATT and CDR2 SNEGSKA (reference sequence). Here the CDR3 reads CSASRGYEQYF. The CDR3 DNA is TGCAGTGCTAGTCGGGGATACGAGCAGTACTTC.

The chain joins TRBV7-6 to TRBJ2-7; tentative D call: TRBD1 (5 bases). V gave up 3 bases and J gave up 3 bases, with 12 bases separating them. CDR1 SGHVS and CDR2 FNYEAQ come from the germline V gene. This CDR3 is 14 amino acids long. CDR3: CASSLNDRVYEQYF. CDR3 sequence (DNA): TGTGCCAGCAGCTTGAACGACAGAGTCTACGAGCAGTACTTC.

The chain joins TRBV10-3 to TRBJ1-1, with 9 bases aligning to TRBD1. This CDR3 is 15 amino acids long. Germline V gene data show CDR1 as ENHRY and CDR2 as SYGVKD. After removal of 6 bases from V and 0 bases from J, the junction contained 5 bases not matched to a gene. The CDR3: CAIRRTGDMNTEAFF. The DNA of the CDR3 is TGTGCCATCAGACGGACAGGGGACATGAACACTGAAGCTTTCTTT.

The chain uses TRBV14 and TRBJ1-1, with D unclear. The V gene's germline CDR1 is SGHDN and CDR2 FVKESK. V dropped 0 bases and J dropped 4 bases, with 15 bases sitting between them. This CDR3 spans 16 amino acids. This chain's CDR3 is CASSQDSADIITEAFF. The CDR3 DNA reads TGTGCCAGCAGCCAAGATTCTGCGGATATAATCACTGAAGCTTTCTTT.

V is TRBV7-6 and J is TRBJ1-4, with D hard to call. The CDR3 is 15 residues long. Trimming cost V 3 bases and J 0 bases, with 8 bases left between them. CDR1 is SGHVS and CDR2 is FNYEAQ in the germline V gene. The CDR3 DNA reads as TGTGCCAGCAGCTTGTCGCGTGCAACTAATGAAAAACTGTTTTTT. The encoded protein is CASSLSRATNEKLFF.

The chain carries TRBV5-1 and TRBJ2-5; 11 nucleotides match TRBD1. With 4 bases clipped from V and 4 bases from J, the junction kept 6 bases outside the gene matches. From germline, CDR1 is SGHRS and CDR2 YFSETQ. This CDR3 has 15 amino acids. The DNA of the CDR3 is TGCGCCAGCAGCCCGGCGGGGACAGGGGGAGAGACCCAGTACTTC. It codes for CASSPAGTGGETQYF.

The chain links TRBV5-1 to TRBJ2-1; 8 positions match TRBD2. Germline V CDR1 and CDR2: SGHRS, YFSETQ. The CDR3 is 15 residues long. Trimming removed 3 bases from V and 7 bases from J; junction bases left unmatched: 9. CDR3 protein: CASSYPGLDYNEQFF. CDR3 in DNA: TGCGCCAGCAGCTACCCGGGACTAGACTATAATGAGCAGTTCTTC.

The chain employs TRBV7-9 and TRBJ1-5, with D maybe TRBD1 (6 bases). V gave up 5 bases and J gave up 3 bases, with 11 bases separating them. This CDR3 has 14 amino acids. Germline V gives CDR1 SEHNR, CDR2 FQNEAQ (reference sequence). DNA for the CDR3: TGTGCCAGCAGCCCCGGACAGTTCAATCAGCCCCAGCATTTT. It yields the protein CASSPGQFNQPQHF.

This chain uses TRBV7-2 with TRBJ2-1, with TRBD2 matching 7 bases. Germline V gene sequence: CDR1 SGHTA, CDR2 FQGNSA. The ends lost 0 bases at V and 4 bases at J; junction bases unmatched: 3. CDR3 length equals 15 residues. Here the CDR3 DNA reads TGTGCCAGCAGCTTAGCCGGGACTAAATACAATGAGCAGTTCTTC. It encodes CASSLAGTKYNEQFF.

This chain links TRBV10-2 with TRBJ2-7; no definite D call. Trimming removed 4 bases from V and 2 bases from J, with 6 bases in between. CDR3 length equals 12 residues. From germline, CDR1 is WSHSY and CDR2 SAAADI. CDR3 sequence: CASSGAAYEQYF. CDR3 sequence (DNA): TGCGCCAGCAGTGGCGCCGCCTACGAGCAGTACTTC.

The rearrangement uses TRBV30 and TRBJ2-7; a weak D match, TRBD1 (5 bases). The CDR3 spans 12 residues. Deletions cut 0 bases from V and 7 bases from J, with 10 bases between. CDR1 and CDR2 from the germline V gene are GTSNPN and SVGIG (reference sequence). CDR3 DNA sequence: TGTGCCTGGAGTGTATGGGGCTCTGAGCAGTACTTC. This gives the protein CAWSVWGSEQYF.

This clone was counted between two and nine times. The chain joins TRBV5-1 to TRBJ2-1; TRBD1 matches at 11 bases. V lost 5 bases, J lost 4 bases, and 8 bases stayed unmatched. CDR1 and CDR2 from the germline V gene are SGHRS and YFSETQ. The CDR3 has 16 amino acids. The CDR3 DNA is TGCGCCAGCAGTTCCGAGGACAGGGGGCTTTACAATGAGCAGTTCTTC. Amino acids: CASSSEDRGLYNEQFF. The full variable domain, in which reference TRBV5-1 and TRBJ2-1 provide the parts outside the CDR3, is KAGVTQTPRYLIKTRGQQVTLSCSPISGHRSVSWYQQTPGQGLQFLFEYFSETQRNKGNFPGRFSGRQFSNSRSEMNVSTLELGDSALYLCASSSEDRGLYNEQFFGPGTRLTVL.

This chain joins TRBV4-3 and TRBJ2-1, with 7 positions matching TRBD2. CDR1 and CDR2 from the germline V gene are LGHNA and YSLEER. The CDR3 length is 18 residues. Unmatched junction bases numbered 12, after V lost 0 bases and J lost 4 bases. The CDR3 loop reads CASSQDLREFPKYNEQFF. The CDR3 coding sequence is TGCGCCAGCAGCCAAGATTTGCGGGAGTTCCCTAAATACAATGAGCAGTTCTTC.

This clone was picked up one time. The chain is built from TRBV19 and TRBJ1-1; no firm D call. Germline values: CDR1 LNHDA, CDR2 SQIVND (reference sequence). The CDR3 totals 14 residues. Trimming removed 7 bases at V and 8 bases at J, with 20 bases between. The chain's CDR3 is CASKGGPPQREAFF. The CDR3 DNA follows: TGTGCCAGTAAGGGTGGGCCGCCCCAGCGGGAAGCTTTCTTT. The full variable domain, rest sourced from reference TRBV19 and TRBJ1-1, is DGGITQSPKYLFRKEGQNVTLSCEQNLNHDAMYWYRQDPGQGLRLIYYSQIVNDFQKGDIAEGYSVSREKKESFPLTVTSAQKNPTAFYLCASKGGPPQREAFFGQGTRLTVV.

This clone has just one count. CDR3 nucleotides: TGTGCCAGCAGGGCCCTAACAGGCTTACTTAGCAATCAGCCCCAGCATTTT. Translation: CASRALTGLLSNQPQHF. The chain has TRBV2 and TRBJ1-5, with D perhaps matching TRBD1 (5 bases). Trimming removed 6 bases from V and 0 bases from J, with 18 bases in between. CDR1 SNHLY and CDR2 FYNNEI come from the germline V gene. The CDR3 loop spans 17 amino acids.

The V and J genes are TRBV29-1 and TRBJ2-5; 7 nucleotides align to TRBD1. The ends lost 5 bases at V and 3 bases at J; junction bases unmatched: 3. This CDR3 has 12 residues. Germline V gives CDR1 SQVTM, CDR2 ANQGSEA. The CDR3 DNA sequence: TGCAGCGTTAGGGACAGTGAAGAGACCCAGTACTTC. This gives the protein CSVRDSEETQYF. Supplemented by reference TRBV29-1 and TRBJ2-5, the full variable domain reads SAVISQKPSRDICQRGTSLTIQCQVDSQVTMMFWYRQQPGQSLTLIATANQGSEATYESGFVIDKFPISRPNLTFSTLTVSNMSPEDSSIYLCSVRDSEETQYFGPGTRLLVL.

This clone was observed a handful of times. The chain has TRBV6-4 and TRBJ2-2; 7 bases line up with TRBD1. J gave up 7 bases and V 9 bases, and 5 bases lay outside the gene matches. The CDR3 extends over 12 amino acids. The V gene's germline CDR1 is MRHNA and CDR2 SNTAGT. CDR3 residues: CASRGGGGELFF. For the CDR3, the DNA is TGTGCCAGTCGAGGGGGCGGCGGGGAGCTGTTTTTT.

This clone turned up a few times. The chain uses TRBV6-1 and TRBJ1-5; tentative D call: TRBD1 (6 bases). The germline V gene has CDR1 MNHNS and CDR2 SASEGT. The CDR3 contains 19 residues. The ends were cut back, 4 bases at V and 0 bases at J, with 22 bases in the middle. The CDR3 sequence: CASSGRQDLALDSNQPQHF. The CDR3 DNA follows: TGTGCCAGCAGTGGTAGACAGGATCTGGCCCTTGATAGCAATCAGCCCCAGCATTTT.